The clone carrying this TCR beta chain was counted a few times. Its antigen is not identified. The repertoire was sequenced with immunoSEQ multiplex PCR; TCRdb's copy has only in-frame clones and lacks some. Of tens of thousands of clones listed, 89% are singletons. CDR3 length: 15 residues. The germline V and J ends were trimmed by 10 bases and 3 bases, with 18 bases remaining between them. Germline CDR1 MDHEN, CDR2 SYDVKM. The record originates from a study of OX40 agonist ivuxolimab in advanced cancers. Study context: From about 20 to 80 years was the age range, with a mean of about 56 years, and nearly 85% were male. General study results and limits: Individuals who were partial responders at 0.1-3.0 mg/kg had clonal expansion that ranked among the lowest. The mean number of expanded clones was higher in CD8+ T cells than in CD4+.

Sampled blood was obtained at baseline, cycle 4 day 1, and cycle 7 day 1. Sequenced material: CD4+ or CD8+ T cells sorted from blood, taken in a trial of the OX40 agonist ivuxolimab. The chain recombines TRBV28 with TRBJ2-2, with no clear D. This TCR was sampled from an adult with an advanced solid tumor such as melanoma, head and neck, liver or kidney cancer. The CDR3 DNA is TGTGCCACCGAGCCTAGTCACCTGGACACCGGGGAGCTGTTTTTT. This encodes CATEPSHLDTGELFF.